This T cell receptor (beta chain) was identified during a study of T cells in Graves' hyperthyroidism and ophthalmopathy. Researchers took RNA transcripts and amplified the TCR beta CDR3 regions from them. HTBI primers were the set used in a first-round RT-PCR of the TCR CDR3. TCRdb used MiXCR to reprocess the multiplex PCR reads, holding one entry per CDR3 protein. The top ten clones hold around 32% of a sample with over 700,000 distinct CDR3 sequences, around 40% of them seen once. The CDR3 extends over 14 amino acids. Trimming removed 2 bases at V and 3 bases at J, with 10 bases between. Germline CDR1 reads PRHDT; CDR2 reads FYEKMQ (reference sequence). Uncontrolled infection, other autoimmune disease, pregnancy or lactation disqualified patients from enrolment. The authors obtained PBMCs from about 9.5 ml of fresh peripheral blood.

The source is a woman aged 40 to 50 with Graves' hyperthyroidism. The rearrangement uses TRBV13 and TRBJ1-1; D gene unclear. The sequenced sample consisted of blood. The CDR3 sequence: CASSLPVMDTEAFF. The CDR3 coding sequence is TGTGCCAGCAGCTTACCAGTCATGGACACTGAAGCTTTCTTT.